Sequencing of this T cell receptor beta chain was carried out in a study of cytomegalovirus exposure and HLA in healthy donors. PCR was performed using 60 Vbeta and 13 Jbeta primers. Profiling relied on immunoSEQ multiplex PCR, and the TCRdb table lists in-frame clones only, not all of them. Counted here are some 120,000 clones, roughly 77% occurring once; the ten biggest clones make up about 1.8%. The CDR3 loop spans 16 amino acids. V was cut by 1 base and J by 4 bases, with 14 bases left in between. CDR1 and CDR2 (germline): SEHNR, FQNEAQ (reference sequence). This chain connects TRBV7-9 to TRBJ1-3, with D unclear. This clonotype was sampled from a middle-aged man in good health and CMV-seronegative. Sequencing used PBMCs. The CDR3 region is CASSLGSHRLGNTIYF. The CDR3 coding sequence is TGTGCCAGCAGCTTAGGTTCGCATCGGTTAGGAAACACCATATATTTT.